These 10 T cell receptor beta chains originate from one sample sequenced in a study of T cell repertoires in cytomegalovirus infection (dated by TCRdb to about 2019). TCRdb records Illumina HiSeq 1500 as the sequencer. TCRdb's own reprocessing of the public reads used fastp at Q25 and MiXCR and kept productive beta chains. Here each entry gathers all rows of one CDR3 protein and keeps the most common genes and DNA. The sample yields 300,000 to 450,000 distinct CDR3 sequences; 15% to 20% were counted once. The ten largest clones represent 8.7% of the sample. The specimen sequenced was PBMCs. Receptor source: a human donor in good health (CMV status not recorded). Some clones in this sample may be carry-over from other donors' samples.

The chain joins TRBV28 to TRBJ1-4; a possible D gene is TRBD1 (5 bases). CDR3 length: 14 residues. Germline assignment: CDR1 MDHEN and CDR2 SYDVKM. With 10 bases removed from V and 10 bases from J, the gap between germline ends came to 22 bases. CDR3 nucleotide sequence: TGTGCCATCGCGCCTCGCTCGGGGGAGGGAAAACTGTTTTTT. It codes for CAIAPRSGEGKLFF. Supplemented by reference TRBV28 and TRBJ1-4, the full variable domain reads DVKVTQSSRYLVKRTGEKVFLECVQDMDHENMFWYRQDPGLGLRLIYFSYDVKMKEKGDIPEGYSVSREKKERFSLILESASTNQTSMYLCAIAPRSGEGKLFFGSGTQLSVL.

V usage is TRBV27 and J usage is TRBJ2-7, with D uncertain. This CDR3 region has 13 residues. Germline values: CDR1 MNHEY, CDR2 SMNVEV (reference sequence). V was shortened by 5 bases and J by 1 base, with 9 bases between the two germline ends. CDR3 nucleotide sequence: TGTGCCAGCAGTAAAACAGCGTCCTACGAGCAGTACTTC. This gives the protein CASSKTASYEQYF.

This clonotype was recorded many times. The chain uses TRBV7-8 and TRBJ2-7; perhaps TRBD2 as D (5 bases). This CDR3 comprises 15 residues. Germline V gene data show CDR1 as SGHVS and CDR2 as FQNEAQ. V lost 4 bases and J 2 bases, leaving 15 bases between the germline ends. The CDR3 region is CASSSQRFLPYEQYF. In nucleotides, the CDR3 is TGTGCCAGCAGCTCACAGCGGTTCCTCCCCTACGAGCAGTACTTC.

J is TRBJ2-4 and V is TRBV7-9; D gene unclear. V shed 1 base and J shed 1 base, with 11 bases lying between them. Germline lookup yields CDR1 SEHNR and CDR2 FQNEAQ (reference sequence). The CDR3 extends over 16 amino acids. Written as DNA, the CDR3 is TGTGCCAGCAGCTTAGTGGTTGTGAAGGCCAAAAACATTCAGTACTTC. Translation gives CASSLVVVKAKNIQYF.

Ten or more counts support this clonotype. V and J are TRBV4-3 and TRBJ1-5, with D tentatively TRBD1 (5 bases). In germline, CDR1 is LGHNA, CDR2 YSLEER. Between the trimmed V and J ends, which lost 0 bases and 6 bases, there was a span of 15 bases. This CDR3 has 16 amino acids. CDR3 loop: CASSQDNGRGGQPQHF. CDR3 nucleotides: TGCGCCAGCAGCCAAGATAATGGGCGTGGGGGTCAGCCCCAGCATTTT.

In DNA, the CDR3 is TGCAGTGCTATGGGTCCTGGAAACACCATATATTTT. Amino acid sequence: CSAMGPGNTIYF. V is TRBV20-1 and J is TRBJ1-3; D gene ambiguous. Trimming removed 4 bases from V and 2 bases from J, with 6 bases in between. The CDR3 runs 12 residues. CDR1 and CDR2 from the germline V gene are DFQATT and SNEGSKA (reference sequence).

For this clonotype: The junction and the germline gene differ at one end; a read error may be behind it. The J gene is TRBJ1-3, the V gene TRBV7-9; D uncertain. CDR1 SEHNR and CDR2 FQNEAQ come from the germline V gene (reference sequence). This CDR3 has 14 amino acids. The CDR3 region has the DNA TGTGCCAGCAGCTTATTGAGTACTGGAATCACCATATATTTT. This gives the protein CASSLLSTGITIYF.

This clonotype was found many times. The CDR3 loop is CASSYLAGEQFF. CDR3 sequence (DNA): TGTGCCAGCAGCTATCTAGCGGGCGAGCAGTTCTTC. The chain employs TRBV7-2 and TRBJ2-1, with 8 bases identical to TRBD2. This CDR3 has 12 amino acids. CDR1 SGHTA and CDR2 FQGNSA come from the germline V gene. J was trimmed by 10 bases and V by 4 bases; bases with no gene match: 3.

The chain couples TRBV6-5 to TRBJ1-1, with D uncertain. CDR3 size: 13 residues. Germline V CDR1 and CDR2: MNHEY, SVGAGI. V was trimmed by 0 bases and J by 8 bases, leaving 10 bases between them. The CDR3 reads CASSYSRAVEAFF. The CDR3 nucleotides are TGTGCCAGCAGTTACTCGAGGGCAGTAGAAGCTTTCTTT.

This clonotype showed up just a few times. CDR3 in DNA: TGCGCCAGCAGTGTAGCGGAAAACACAGATACGCAGTATTTT. Its protein is CASSVAENTDTQYF. The genes are TRBV5-1 and TRBJ2-3; TRBD2 is a possible D gene (6 bases). This CDR3 comprises 14 residues. V lost 5 bases and J lost 2, with 12 bases in between. Germline lookup yields CDR1 SGHRS and CDR2 YFSETQ.